This is a list of T cell receptor beta chains from one sample in a study of blood T cells in healthy people across ages. From the 5' RACE reads, TCRdb called clonotypes with MiXCR, one entry per CDR3 protein. The sample lists 1.5 million to 2 million distinct CDR3 sequences; under 30% were seen once. The sample consisted of blood. All receptors come from a woman in her twenties or thirties in good health. CDR3s include the opening cysteine and the closing phenylalanine or tryptophan. The D gene is left open where the match is weak. Some rows have no size entry. The others give once, few or many, or a class for an expanded clone.

D: .
J: TRBJ1-5
V: TRBV20-1
size: few
DNA: TGCAGTGCTAGCTACGGGGTCGATAGCAATCAGCCCCAGCATTTT
CDR3: CSASYGVDSNQPQHF

D: .
J: TRBJ1-4
V: TRBV7-9
size: few
DNA: TGTGCCAGCAGCCACCGGGACAACTCAAGGGAAAATGAAAAACTGTTTTTT
CDR3: CASSHRDNSRENEKLFF

D: .
J: TRBJ2-5
V: TRBV5-6
size: few
DNA: TGTGCCAGTACGACGAAGGGAGAGACCCAGTACTTC
CDR3: CASTTKGETQYF

D: .
J: TRBJ1-5
V: TRBV2
size: few
DNA: TGTGCCAGCAGTGAAGCGATCCGCCAGCCCCAGCATTTT
CDR3: CASSEAIRQPQHF

D: TRBD2
J: TRBJ2-1
V: TRBV2
size: .
DNA: TGTGCCTACCGTCGGGGGGGCTACAATGAGCAGTTCTTC
CDR3: CAYRRGGYNEQFF

D: .
J: TRBJ2-2
V: TRBV28
size: .
DNA: TGTGCCAGCAGGGACAGAGTCGCGAACACCGGGGAGCTGTTTTTT
CDR3: CASRDRVANTGELFF

D: TRBD1
J: TRBJ1-1
V: TRBV7-2
size: .
DNA: TGTGCCAGCAGCCAGGGGACAGGTCCTTCGGCTTTCTTT
CDR3: CASSQGTGPSAFF

D: .
J: TRBJ1-6
V: TRBV20-1
size: many
DNA: TGCAGTGCTAGGCCCAGCTCCTATAATTCACCCCTCCACTTT
CDR3: CSARPSSYNSPLHF

D: TRBD2
J: TRBJ2-2
V: TRBV18
size: once
DNA: TGTGCCAGCTCACCCGGAAAGGGACTAAACACCGGGGAGCTGTTTTTT
CDR3: CASSPGKGLNTGELFF

D: .
J: TRBJ1-1
V: TRBV7-2
size: few
DNA: TGTGCCAGCAGCTTCCGCGGTTTGGCGGCTTTCTTT
CDR3: CASSFRGLAAFF

D: .
J: TRBJ2-7
V: TRBV12-3/TRBV12-4
size: .
DNA: TGTGCCAGCAGTTTTGGGACTCTCTTTAGCTCCTACAATGAGCAGTACTTC
CDR3: CASSFGTLFSSYNEQYF

D: .
J: TRBJ1-2
V: TRBV5-1
size: many
DNA: TGCGCCAGCAGCTTGGATAGTCAAGGCTACACCTTC
CDR3: CASSLDSQGYTF

D: .
J: TRBJ2-2
V: TRBV2
size: .
DNA: TGTGCCAGCAGGGCCGGGACATCTAACACCGGGGAGCTGTTTTTT
CDR3: CASRAGTSNTGELFF

D: TRBD2
J: TRBJ2-7
V: TRBV12-3/TRBV12-4
size: many
DNA: TGTGCCAGCAGTTTTACCCTAGGGACTAGCGGGGGGGACAATACCTACGAGCAGTACTTC
CDR3: CASSFTLGTSGGDNTYEQYF

D: .
J: TRBJ2-3
V: TRBV5-1
size: many
DNA: TGCGCCAGCAGCGCCCAGGGCACAGATACGCAGTATTTT
CDR3: CASSAQGTDTQYF

D: .
J: TRBJ2-7
V: TRBV5-1
size: .
DNA: TGCGCCAGCGGCCTGAGGGGAGGATCGGTCTACGAGCAGTACTTC
CDR3: CASGLRGGSVYEQYF

D: TRBD2
J: TRBJ2-1
V: TRBV11-3
size: few
DNA: TGTGCCAGCAGCTCCTCCGGGACTAGCGGGGGGGCAGGCAATGAGCAGTTCTTC
CDR3: CASSSSGTSGGAGNEQFF

D: .
J: TRBJ1-1
V: TRBV27
size: .
DNA: TGTGCCAGCAGTTTTAGGCAGGGCTACACTGAAGCTTTCTTT
CDR3: CASSFRQGYTEAFF

D: TRBD2
J: TRBJ2-5
V: TRBV5-1
size: few
DNA: TGCGCCAGCAGCTTTCCGGGACTAGAATTGGATGAGCAGTACTTC
CDR3: CASSFPGLELDEQYF

D: TRBD1
J: TRBJ2-7
V: TRBV7-9
size: few
DNA: TGTGCCAGCAGCTTACCACGGGGACAGGGCTCCTACGAGCAGTACTTC
CDR3: CASSLPRGQGSYEQYF

D: .
J: TRBJ2-1
V: TRBV13
size: .
DNA: TGTGCCAGCAGCTTAGGCCTGAGGAACAATGAGCAGTTCTTC
CDR3: CASSLGLRNNEQFF

D: TRBD1
J: TRBJ1-5
V: TRBV12-3/TRBV12-4
size: few
DNA: TGTGCCAGCAGTTTAGGGGAGGGGGCGAATCAGCCCCAGCATTTT
CDR3: CASSLGEGANQPQHF

D: TRBD1
J: TRBJ2-1
V: TRBV28
size: few
DNA: TGTGCCAGCAGTCAACGGGACAGACAGCAGTTCTTC
CDR3: CASSQRDRQQFF

D: TRBD2
J: TRBJ2-1
V: TRBV6-2/TRBV6-3
size: .
DNA: TGTGCCAGCACGACTAGCGGGAGCGCTAAGTCGAGCTACGATGAGCAGTTCTTC
CDR3: CASTTSGSAKSSYDEQFF

D: TRBD1
J: TRBJ2-6
V: TRBV28
size: .
DNA: TGTGCCAGCAGTTTAGGGGACAGGGAGGCCAACGTCCTGACTTTC
CDR3: CASSLGDREANVLTF

D: TRBD1
J: TRBJ2-1
V: TRBV11-3
size: .
DNA: TGTGCCAGCAGCTTACGAGGGAGACAGGGAGACAATGAGCAGTTCTTC
CDR3: CASSLRGRQGDNEQFF

D: .
J: TRBJ2-7
V: TRBV20-1
size: many
DNA: TGCAGTGCTAGAGATGGGAGGGAGCAGTACTTC
CDR3: CSARDGREQYF

D: .
J: TRBJ1-2
V: TRBV7-2
size: few
DNA: TGTGCCAGCAGCTTAGCGCTAGAGAGACGAGCCCCGAAGGGTGGCTACACCTTC
CDR3: CASSLALERRAPKGGYTF

D: .
J: TRBJ2-1
V: TRBV12-5
size: .
DNA: TGTGCTAGTGGTTTGGGGCACAGGGACGGTGAGCAGTTCTTC
CDR3: CASGLGHRDGEQFF

D: .
J: TRBJ1-6
V: TRBV5-1
size: few
DNA: TGCGCCAGCAGCTTGGGGAGCGACGGGGATTCACCCCTCCACTTT
CDR3: CASSLGSDGDSPLHF

D: TRBD2
J: TRBJ2-7
V: TRBV18
size: few
DNA: TGTGCCAGCTCACCAGGACTGGCGGGAGTCGACGAGCAGTACTTT
CDR3: CASSPGLAGVDEQYF